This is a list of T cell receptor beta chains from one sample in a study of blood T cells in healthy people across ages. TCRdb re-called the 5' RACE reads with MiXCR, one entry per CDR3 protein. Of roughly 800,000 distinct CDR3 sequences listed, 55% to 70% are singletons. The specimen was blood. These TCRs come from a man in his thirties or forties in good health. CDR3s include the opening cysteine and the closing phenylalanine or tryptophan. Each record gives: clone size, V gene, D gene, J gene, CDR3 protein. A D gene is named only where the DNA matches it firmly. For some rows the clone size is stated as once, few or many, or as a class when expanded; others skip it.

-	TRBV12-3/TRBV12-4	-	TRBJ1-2	CASRPHSDNFYGYTF
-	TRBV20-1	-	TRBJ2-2	CSAREGARRNTGELFF
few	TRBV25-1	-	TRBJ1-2	CASSESDRNWDGYTF
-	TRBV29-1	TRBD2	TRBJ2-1	CSAGTSASYNEQFF
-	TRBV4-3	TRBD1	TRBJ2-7	CASSQTTGGGSYEQYF
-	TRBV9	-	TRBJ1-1	CASSVVSSEAFF
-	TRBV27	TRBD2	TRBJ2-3	CASSYLAGGPSTDTQYF
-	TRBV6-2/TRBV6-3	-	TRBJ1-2	CASSYSMGVYGYTF
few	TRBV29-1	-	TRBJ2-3	CSVEESTDTQYF
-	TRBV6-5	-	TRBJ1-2	CASSYSPGLGYTF
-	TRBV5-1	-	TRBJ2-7	CASSPTSISYEQYF
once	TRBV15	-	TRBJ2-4	CATSRDLGIQYF
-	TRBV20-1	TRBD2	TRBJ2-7	CSAHEIFTGTTYEQYF
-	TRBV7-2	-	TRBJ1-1	CASSLDSTYTEAFF
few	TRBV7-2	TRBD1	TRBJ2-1	CASRQRAGTGGLNEQFF
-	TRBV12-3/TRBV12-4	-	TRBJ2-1	CASSIRRNEQFF
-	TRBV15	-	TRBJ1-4	CATSREGTRLFF
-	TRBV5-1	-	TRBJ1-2	CASSFDRTYGYTF
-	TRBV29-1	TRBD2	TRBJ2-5	CSVPSGNAFSRQETQYF
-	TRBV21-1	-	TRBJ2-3	CASQGTGGPTDTQYF
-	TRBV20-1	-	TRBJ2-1	CSARDLHGAPYNEQFF
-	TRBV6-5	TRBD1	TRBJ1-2	CASRARDSGYTF
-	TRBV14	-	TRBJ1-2	CASSQDSIVLEPHGYTF
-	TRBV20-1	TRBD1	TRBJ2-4	CSATNRRDSKNIQYF
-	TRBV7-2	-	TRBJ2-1	CASSIRGLRDGKQFF
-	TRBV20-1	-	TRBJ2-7	CSASVTGTYEQYF
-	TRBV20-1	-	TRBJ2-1	CSAPLGSTLNEQFF
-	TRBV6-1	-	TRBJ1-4	CASSEEPQSEKLFF
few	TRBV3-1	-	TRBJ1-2	CASSQDKLVDGYTF